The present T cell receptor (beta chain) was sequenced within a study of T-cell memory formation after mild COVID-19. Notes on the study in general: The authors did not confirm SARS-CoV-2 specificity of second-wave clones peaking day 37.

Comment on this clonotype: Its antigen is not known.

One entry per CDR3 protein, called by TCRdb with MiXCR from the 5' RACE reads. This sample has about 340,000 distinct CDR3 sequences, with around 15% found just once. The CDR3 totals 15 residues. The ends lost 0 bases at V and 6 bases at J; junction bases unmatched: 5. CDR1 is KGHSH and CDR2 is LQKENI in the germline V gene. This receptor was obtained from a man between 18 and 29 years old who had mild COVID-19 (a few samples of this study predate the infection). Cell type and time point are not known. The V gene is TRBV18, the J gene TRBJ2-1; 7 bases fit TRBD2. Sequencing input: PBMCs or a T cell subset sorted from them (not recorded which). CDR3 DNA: TGTGCCAGCTCACCACCCCATAGCGGGTTCAATGAGCAGTTCTTC. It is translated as CASSPPHSGFNEQFF.